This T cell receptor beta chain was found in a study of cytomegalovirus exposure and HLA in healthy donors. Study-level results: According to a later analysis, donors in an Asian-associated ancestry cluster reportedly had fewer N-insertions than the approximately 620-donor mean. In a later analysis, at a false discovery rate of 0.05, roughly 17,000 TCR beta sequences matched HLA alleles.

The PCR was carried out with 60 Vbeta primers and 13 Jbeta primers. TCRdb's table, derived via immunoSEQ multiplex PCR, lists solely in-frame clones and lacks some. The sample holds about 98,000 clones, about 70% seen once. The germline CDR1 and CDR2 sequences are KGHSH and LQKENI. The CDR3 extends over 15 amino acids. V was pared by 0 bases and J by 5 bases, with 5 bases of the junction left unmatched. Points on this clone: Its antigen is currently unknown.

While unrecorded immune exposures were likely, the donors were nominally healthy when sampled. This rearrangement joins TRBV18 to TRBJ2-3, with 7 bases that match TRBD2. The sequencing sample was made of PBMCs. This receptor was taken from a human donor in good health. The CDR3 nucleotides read TGTGCCAGCTCACCACCGGGAGGGGTCCGAGATACGCAGTATTTT. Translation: CASSPPGGVRDTQYF.